Each of the 3 T cell receptor beta chains below was sequenced from the same sample in a study of control samples from healthy donors and cancer patients (dated by TCRdb to 2018 to 2020). Library preparation used the immunoSEQ multiplex PCR assay. Not all clones reach the TCRdb copy of this immuneACCESS table, which keeps in-frame sequences only. Checked studies attribute under half of the gap to unresolved V genes and leave the rest unexplained. Within this sample are about 200,000 clones, with roughly nine tenths of them counted one time only. The ten largest clones capture less than 2% of the sample. Sequencing was done on a sample of blood. Receptor source: a man aged 30-40 years in good health.

This chain uses TRBV6-5 with TRBJ2-3; weak D call: TRBD1 (6 bases). There are 13 residues in the CDR3. Germline V gene data show CDR1 as MNHEY and CDR2 as SVGAGI. V gave up 5 bases and J gave up 5 bases, with 11 bases separating them. CDR3 loop: CASSPQGKDTQYF. The CDR3 coding sequence is TGTGCCAGCAGTCCCCAGGGGAAAGATACGCAGTATTTT.

The rearrangement joins TRBV14 to TRBJ2-7; no firm D call. V dropped 2 bases and J dropped 6 bases, with 11 bases sitting between them. This CDR3 has 13 amino acids. The germline V gene encodes CDR1 SGHDN and CDR2 FVKESK. The CDR3 DNA reads as TGTGCCAGCAGCCAATACACAGTGGGCGAGCAGTACTTC. Translated, it gives CASSQYTVGEQYF.

The rearrangement uses TRBV7-9 and TRBJ1-4; TRBD1 might be the D (5 bases). This CDR3 spans 13 amino acids. Germline CDR1 reads SEHNR; CDR2 reads FQNEAQ (reference sequence). Trimming removed 9 bases at V and 7 bases at J, with 15 bases between. CDR3 residues: CASRPGRREKLFF. The CDR3, as DNA: TGTGCCAGTCGGCCGGGACGTCGTGAAAAACTGTTTTTT.